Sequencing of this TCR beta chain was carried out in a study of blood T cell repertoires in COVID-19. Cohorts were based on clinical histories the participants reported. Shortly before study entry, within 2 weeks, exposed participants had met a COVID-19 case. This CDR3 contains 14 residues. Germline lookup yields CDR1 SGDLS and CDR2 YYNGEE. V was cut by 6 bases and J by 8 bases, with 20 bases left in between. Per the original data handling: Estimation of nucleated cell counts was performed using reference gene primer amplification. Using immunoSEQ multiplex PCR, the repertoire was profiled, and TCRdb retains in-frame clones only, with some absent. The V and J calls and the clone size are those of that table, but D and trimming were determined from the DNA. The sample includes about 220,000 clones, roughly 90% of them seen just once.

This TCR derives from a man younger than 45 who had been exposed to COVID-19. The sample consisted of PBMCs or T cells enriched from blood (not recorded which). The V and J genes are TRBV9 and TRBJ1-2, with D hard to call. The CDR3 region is CASTAEGRGWGYTF. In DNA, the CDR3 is TGTGCCAGCACCGCTGAGGGCCGGGGATGGGGCTACACCTTC.